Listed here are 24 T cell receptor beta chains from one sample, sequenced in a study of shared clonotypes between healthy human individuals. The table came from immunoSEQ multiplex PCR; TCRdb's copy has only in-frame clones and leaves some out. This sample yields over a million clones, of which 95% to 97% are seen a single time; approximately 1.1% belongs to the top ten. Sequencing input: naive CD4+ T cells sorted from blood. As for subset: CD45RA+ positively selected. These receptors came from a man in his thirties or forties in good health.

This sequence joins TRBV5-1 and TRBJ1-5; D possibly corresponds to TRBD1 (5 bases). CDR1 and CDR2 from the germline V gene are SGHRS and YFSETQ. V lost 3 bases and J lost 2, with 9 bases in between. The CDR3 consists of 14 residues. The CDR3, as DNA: TGCGCCAGCAGCTGGGGGGGTGGCAATCAGCCCCAGCATTTT. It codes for CASSWGGGNQPQHF. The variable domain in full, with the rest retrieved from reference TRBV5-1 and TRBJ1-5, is KAGVTQTPRYLIKTRGQQVTLSCSPISGHRSVSWYQQTPGQGLQFLFEYFSETQRNKGNFPGRFSGRQFSNSRSEMNVSTLELGDSALYLCASSWGGGNQPQHFGDGTRLSIL.

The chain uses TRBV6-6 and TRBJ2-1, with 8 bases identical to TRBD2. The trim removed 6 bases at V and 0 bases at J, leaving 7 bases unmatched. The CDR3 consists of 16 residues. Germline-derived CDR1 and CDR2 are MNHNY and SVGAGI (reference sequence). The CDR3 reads CASRPAGTSSYNEQFF. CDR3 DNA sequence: TGTGCCAGCAGACCCGCCGGGACTAGCTCCTACAATGAGCAGTTCTTC.

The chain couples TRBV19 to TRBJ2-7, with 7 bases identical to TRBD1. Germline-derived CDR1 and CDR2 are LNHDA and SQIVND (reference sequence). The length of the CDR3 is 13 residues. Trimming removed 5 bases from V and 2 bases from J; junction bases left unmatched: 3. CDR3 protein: CASSPDRTYEQYF. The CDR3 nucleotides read TGTGCCAGTAGTCCGGACAGGACCTACGAGCAGTACTTC. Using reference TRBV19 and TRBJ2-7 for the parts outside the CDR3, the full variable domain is DGGITQSPKYLFRKEGQNVTLSCEQNLNHDAMYWYRQDPGQGLRLIYYSQIVNDFQKGDIAEGYSVSREKKESFPLTVTSAQKNPTAFYLCASSPDRTYEQYFGPGTRLTVT.

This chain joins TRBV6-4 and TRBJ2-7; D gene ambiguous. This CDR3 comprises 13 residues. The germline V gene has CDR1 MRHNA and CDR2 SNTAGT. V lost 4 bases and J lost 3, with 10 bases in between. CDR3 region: CASSVRVDYEQYF. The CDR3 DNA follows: TGTGCCAGCAGTGTTAGGGTGGACTACGAGCAGTACTTC.

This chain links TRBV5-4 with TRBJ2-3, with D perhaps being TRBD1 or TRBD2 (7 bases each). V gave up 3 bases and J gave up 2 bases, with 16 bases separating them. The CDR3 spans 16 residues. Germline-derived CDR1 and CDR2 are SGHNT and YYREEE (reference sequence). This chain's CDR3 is CASSSRGGLITDTQYF. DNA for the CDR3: TGTGCCAGCAGCTCCAGGGGGGGTCTAATCACAGATACGCAGTATTTT.

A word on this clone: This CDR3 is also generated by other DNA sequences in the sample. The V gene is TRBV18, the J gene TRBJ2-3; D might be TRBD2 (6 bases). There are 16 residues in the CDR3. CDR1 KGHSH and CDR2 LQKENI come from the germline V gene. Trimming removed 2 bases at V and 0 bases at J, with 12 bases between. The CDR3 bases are TGTGCCAGCTCACCAGTTAGCGGCACTAGCACAGATACGCAGTATTTT. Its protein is CASSPVSGTSTDTQYF.

This CDR3 is CASSEAGLPSTDTQYF. The CDR3 DNA reads TGTGCCAGCAGTGAAGCGGGACTTCCTAGCACAGATACGCAGTATTTT. V is TRBV6-1 and J is TRBJ2-3; D might be TRBD2 (6 bases). The CDR3 covers 16 residues. Germline V lookup: CDR1 MNHNS, CDR2 SASEGT. V was pared by 0 bases and J by 0 bases, with 10 bases between.

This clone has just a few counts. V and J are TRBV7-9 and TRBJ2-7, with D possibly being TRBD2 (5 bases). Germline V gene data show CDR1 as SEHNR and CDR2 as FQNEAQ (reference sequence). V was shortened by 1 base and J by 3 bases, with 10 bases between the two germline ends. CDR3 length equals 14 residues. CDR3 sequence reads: CASSLGSAGYEQYF. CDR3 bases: TGTGCCAGCAGCTTAGGATCGGCGGGCTACGAGCAGTACTTC. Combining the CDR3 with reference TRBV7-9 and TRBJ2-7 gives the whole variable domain DTGVSQNPRHKITKRGQNVTFRCDPISEHNRLYWYRQTLGQGPEFLTYFQNEAQLEKSRLLSDRFSAERPKGSFSTLEIQRTEQGDSAMYLCASSLGSAGYEQYFGPGTRLTVT.

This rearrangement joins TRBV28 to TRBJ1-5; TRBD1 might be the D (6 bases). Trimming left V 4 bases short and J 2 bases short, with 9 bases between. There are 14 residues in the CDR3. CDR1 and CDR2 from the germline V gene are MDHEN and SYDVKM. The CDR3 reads CASSWGLGNQPQHF. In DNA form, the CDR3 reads TGTGCCAGCAGTTGGGGGCTGGGCAATCAGCCCCAGCATTTT.

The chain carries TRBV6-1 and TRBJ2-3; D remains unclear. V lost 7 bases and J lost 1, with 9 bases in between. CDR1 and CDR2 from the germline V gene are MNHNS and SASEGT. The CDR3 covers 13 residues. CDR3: CASNPLGTDTQYF. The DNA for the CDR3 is TGTGCCAGCAATCCCCTCGGCACAGATACGCAGTATTTT.

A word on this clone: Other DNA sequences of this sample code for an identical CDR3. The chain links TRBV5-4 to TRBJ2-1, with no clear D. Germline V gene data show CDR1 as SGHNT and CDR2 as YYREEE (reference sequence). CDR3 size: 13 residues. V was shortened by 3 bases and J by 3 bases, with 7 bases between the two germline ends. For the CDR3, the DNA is TGTGCCAGCAGCTCCCCAAGCTACAATGAGCAGTTCTTC. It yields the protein CASSSPSYNEQFF. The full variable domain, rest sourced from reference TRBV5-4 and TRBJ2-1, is ETGVTQSPTHLIKTRGQQVTLRCSSQSGHNTVSWYQQALGQGPQFIFQYYREEENGRGNFPPRFSGLQFPNYSSELNVNALELDDSALYLCASSSPSYNEQFFGPGTRLTVL.

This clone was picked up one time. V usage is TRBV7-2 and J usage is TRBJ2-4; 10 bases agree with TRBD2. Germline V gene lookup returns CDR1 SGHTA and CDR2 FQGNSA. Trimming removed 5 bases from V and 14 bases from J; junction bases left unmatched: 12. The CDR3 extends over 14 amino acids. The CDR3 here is CASSPYQLAGVKYF. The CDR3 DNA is TGTGCCAGCAGCCCGTATCAGCTAGCGGGGGTCAAGTACTTC.

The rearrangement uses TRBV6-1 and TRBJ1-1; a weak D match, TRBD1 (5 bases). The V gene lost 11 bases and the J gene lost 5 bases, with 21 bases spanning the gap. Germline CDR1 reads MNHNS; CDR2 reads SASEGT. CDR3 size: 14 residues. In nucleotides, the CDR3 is TGTGCCCCCAGTGAAGTGGGGGGGGGTACTGAAGCTTTCTTT. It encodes CAPSEVGGGTEAFF.

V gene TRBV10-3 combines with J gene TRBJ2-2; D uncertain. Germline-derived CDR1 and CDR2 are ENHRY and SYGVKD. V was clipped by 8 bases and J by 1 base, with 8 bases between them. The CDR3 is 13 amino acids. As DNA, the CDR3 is TGTGCCATCGGGCGTAAGAACACCGGGGAGCTGTTTTTT. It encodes CAIGRKNTGELFF.

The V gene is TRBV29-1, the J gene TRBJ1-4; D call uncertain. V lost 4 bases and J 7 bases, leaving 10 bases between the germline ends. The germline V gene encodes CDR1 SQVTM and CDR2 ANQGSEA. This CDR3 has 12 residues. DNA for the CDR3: TGCAGCGTTGGGTACCAGTCTGAAAAACTGTTTTTT. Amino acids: CSVGYQSEKLFF.

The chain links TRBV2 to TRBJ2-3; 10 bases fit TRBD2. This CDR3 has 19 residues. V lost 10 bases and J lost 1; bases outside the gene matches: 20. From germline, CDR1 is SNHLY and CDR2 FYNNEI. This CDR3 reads CAILVRGSGRAQGTDTQYF. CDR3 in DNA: TGTGCCATCCTGGTCAGGGGCAGCGGGAGGGCCCAGGGCACAGATACGCAGTATTTT.

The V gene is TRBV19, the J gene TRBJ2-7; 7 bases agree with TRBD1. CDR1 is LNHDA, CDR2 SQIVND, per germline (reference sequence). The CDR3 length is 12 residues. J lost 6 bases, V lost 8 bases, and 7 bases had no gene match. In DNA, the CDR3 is TGTGCCAGTTCCATACAGGGGTCCGAGCAGTACTTC. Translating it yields CASSIQGSEQYF.

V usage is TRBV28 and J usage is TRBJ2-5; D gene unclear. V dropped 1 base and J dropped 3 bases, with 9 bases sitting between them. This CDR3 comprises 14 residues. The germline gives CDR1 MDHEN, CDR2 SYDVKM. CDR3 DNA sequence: TGTGCCAGCAGTTTATCAGCAGGCGAAGAGACCCAGTACTTC. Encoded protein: CASSLSAGEETQYF.

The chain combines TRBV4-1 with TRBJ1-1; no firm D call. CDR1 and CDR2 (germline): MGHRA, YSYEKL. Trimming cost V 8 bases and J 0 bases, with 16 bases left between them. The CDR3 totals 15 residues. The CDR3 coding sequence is TGCGCCAGCGCGCGCGGGCTGGGGTTGAACACTGAAGCTTTCTTT. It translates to CASARGLGLNTEAFF.

The CDR3 reads CASGLSGTSEAFF. CDR3 in DNA: TGTGCTAGTGGTTTGTCGGGGACAAGTGAAGCTTTCTTT. This sequence joins TRBV12-5 and TRBJ1-1; tentatively, D is TRBD1 (6 bases). V lost 2 bases, J lost 7 bases, and 11 bases lay in between. Germline loops: CDR1 LGHNT, CDR2 FRNRAP. The CDR3 spans 13 residues.

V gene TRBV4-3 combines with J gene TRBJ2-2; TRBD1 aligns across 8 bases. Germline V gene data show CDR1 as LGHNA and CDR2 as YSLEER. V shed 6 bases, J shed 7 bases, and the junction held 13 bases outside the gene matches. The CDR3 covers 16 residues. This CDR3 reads CASSQIGQGGGGELFF. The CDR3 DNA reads TGCGCCAGCAGTCAAATCGGACAGGGTGGAGGCGGGGAGCTGTTTTTT.

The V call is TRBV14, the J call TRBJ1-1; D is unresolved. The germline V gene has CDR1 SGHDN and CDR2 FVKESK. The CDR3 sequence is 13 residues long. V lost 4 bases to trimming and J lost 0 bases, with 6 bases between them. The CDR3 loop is CASSRGMNTEAFF. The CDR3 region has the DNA TGTGCCAGCAGCCGCGGCATGAACACTGAAGCTTTCTTT.

Here the CDR3 reads CASSLGTGGVYEQYF. The CDR3 nucleotides are TGTGCCAGCAGCCTTGGGACAGGGGGCGTTTACGAGCAGTACTTC. This chain links TRBV7-8 with TRBJ2-7; 12 bases fit TRBD1. The germline V gene encodes CDR1 SGHVS and CDR2 FQNEAQ. This CDR3 is 15 amino acids long. Trimming cost V 5 bases and J 4 bases; bases outside gene matches: 6.

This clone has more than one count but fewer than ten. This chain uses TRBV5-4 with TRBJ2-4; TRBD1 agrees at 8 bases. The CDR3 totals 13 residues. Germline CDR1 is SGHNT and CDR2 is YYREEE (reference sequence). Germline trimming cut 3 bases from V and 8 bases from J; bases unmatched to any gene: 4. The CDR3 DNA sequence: TGTGCCAGCAGCTCGGGACAGGCGGACATTCAGTACTTC. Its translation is CASSSGQADIQYF.